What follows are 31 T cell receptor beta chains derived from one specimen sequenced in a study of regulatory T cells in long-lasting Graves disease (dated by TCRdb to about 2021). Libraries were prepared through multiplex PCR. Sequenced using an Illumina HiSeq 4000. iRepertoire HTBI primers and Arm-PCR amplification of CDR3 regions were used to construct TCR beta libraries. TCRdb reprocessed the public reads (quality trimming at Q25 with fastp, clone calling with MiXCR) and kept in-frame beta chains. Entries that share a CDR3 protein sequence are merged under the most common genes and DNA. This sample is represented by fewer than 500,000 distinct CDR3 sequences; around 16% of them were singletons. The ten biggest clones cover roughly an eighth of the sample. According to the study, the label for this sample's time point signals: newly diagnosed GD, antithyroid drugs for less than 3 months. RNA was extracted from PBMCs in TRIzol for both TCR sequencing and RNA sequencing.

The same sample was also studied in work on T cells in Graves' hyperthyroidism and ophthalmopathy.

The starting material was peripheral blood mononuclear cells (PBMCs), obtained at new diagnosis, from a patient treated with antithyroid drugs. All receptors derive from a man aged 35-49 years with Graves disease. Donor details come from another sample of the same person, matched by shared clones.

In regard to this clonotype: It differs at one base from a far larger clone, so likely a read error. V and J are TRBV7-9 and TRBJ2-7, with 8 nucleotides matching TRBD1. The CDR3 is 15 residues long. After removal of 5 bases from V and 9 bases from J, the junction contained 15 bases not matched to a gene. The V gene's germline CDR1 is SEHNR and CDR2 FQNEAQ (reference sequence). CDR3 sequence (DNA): TGTGCCAGCAGCCCCCCGCGGGCAGGGGGCGCCGGGCAGTACTTC. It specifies CASSPPRAGGAGQYF.

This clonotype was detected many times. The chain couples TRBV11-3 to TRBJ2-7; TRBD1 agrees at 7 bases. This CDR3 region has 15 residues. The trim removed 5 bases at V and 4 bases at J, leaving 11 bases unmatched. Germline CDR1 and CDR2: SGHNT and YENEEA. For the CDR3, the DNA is TGTGCCAGCAGCCACCGCGATCGACAGGGATACGAGCAGTACTTC. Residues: CASSHRDRQGYEQYF.

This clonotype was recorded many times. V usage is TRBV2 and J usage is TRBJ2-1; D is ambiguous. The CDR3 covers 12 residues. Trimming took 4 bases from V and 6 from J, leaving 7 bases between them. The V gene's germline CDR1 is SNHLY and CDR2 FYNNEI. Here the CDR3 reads CASSVETNEQFF. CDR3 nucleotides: TGTGCCAGCAGTGTGGAAACCAATGAGCAGTTCTTC.

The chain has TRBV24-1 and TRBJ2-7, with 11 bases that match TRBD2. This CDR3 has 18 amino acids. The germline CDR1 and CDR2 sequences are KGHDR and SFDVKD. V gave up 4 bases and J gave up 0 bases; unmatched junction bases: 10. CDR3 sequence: CATSDPGTSGGGSYEQYF. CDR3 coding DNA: TGTGCCACCAGTGACCCCGGGACTAGCGGAGGAGGCTCCTACGAGCAGTACTTC.

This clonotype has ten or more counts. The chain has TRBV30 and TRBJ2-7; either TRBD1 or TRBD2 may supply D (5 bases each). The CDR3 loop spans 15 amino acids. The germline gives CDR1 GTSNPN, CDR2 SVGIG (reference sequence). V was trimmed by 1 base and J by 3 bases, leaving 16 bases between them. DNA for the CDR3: TGTGCCTGGAGTGCCTCCCCCGGGACCTACTACGAGCAGTACTTC. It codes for CAWSASPGTYYEQYF.

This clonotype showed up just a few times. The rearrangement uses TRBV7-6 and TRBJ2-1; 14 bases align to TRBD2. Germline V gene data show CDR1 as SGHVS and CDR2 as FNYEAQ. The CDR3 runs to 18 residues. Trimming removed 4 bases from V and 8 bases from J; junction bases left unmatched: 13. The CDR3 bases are TGTGCCAGCAGCTCCCGACTAGCGGGAGGGCCTAGTCCCGATGAGCAGTTCTTC. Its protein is CASSSRLAGGPSPDEQFF.

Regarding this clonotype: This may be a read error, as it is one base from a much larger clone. The CDR3 sequence: CASSADGSEQFF. For the CDR3, the DNA is TGCGCCAGCAGCGCGGACGGTAGTGAGCAGTTCTTC. V gene TRBV5-1 combines with J gene TRBJ2-3; D call uncertain. The assigned J gene may be wrong: the sequence end matches TRBJ2-1 better. CDR1 is SGHRS, CDR2 YFSETQ, per germline. CDR3 length: 12 residues.

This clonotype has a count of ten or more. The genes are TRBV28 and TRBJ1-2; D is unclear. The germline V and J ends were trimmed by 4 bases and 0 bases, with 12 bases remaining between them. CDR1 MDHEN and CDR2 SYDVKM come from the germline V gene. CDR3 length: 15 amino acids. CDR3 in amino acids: CASSSPWAANYGYTF. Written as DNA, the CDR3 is TGTGCCAGCAGTTCCCCGTGGGCAGCTAACTATGGCTACACCTTC.

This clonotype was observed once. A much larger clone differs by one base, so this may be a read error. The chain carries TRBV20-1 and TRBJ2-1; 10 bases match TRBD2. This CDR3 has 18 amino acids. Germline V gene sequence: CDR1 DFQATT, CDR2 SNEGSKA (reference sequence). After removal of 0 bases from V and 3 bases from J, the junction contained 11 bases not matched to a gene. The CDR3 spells CSARDMEISGGSYNEQFF. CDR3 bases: TGCAGTGCTAGAGACATGGAGATTAGCGGGGGGAGCTACAATGAGCAGTTCTTC.

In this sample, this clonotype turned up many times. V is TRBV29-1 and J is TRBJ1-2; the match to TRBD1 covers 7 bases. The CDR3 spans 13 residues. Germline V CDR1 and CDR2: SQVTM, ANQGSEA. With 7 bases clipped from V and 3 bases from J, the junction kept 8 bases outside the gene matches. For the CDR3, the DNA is TGCAGCGCCCAAAAGGGGACAGACTATGGCTACACCTTC. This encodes CSAQKGTDYGYTF.

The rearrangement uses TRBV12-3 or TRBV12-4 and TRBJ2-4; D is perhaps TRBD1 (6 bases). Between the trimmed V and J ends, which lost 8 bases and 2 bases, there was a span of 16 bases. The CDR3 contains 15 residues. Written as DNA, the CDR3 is TGTGCCAGCCTGGACAGTGGGGCGACCAAAAACATTCAGTACTTC. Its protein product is CASLDSGATKNIQYF.

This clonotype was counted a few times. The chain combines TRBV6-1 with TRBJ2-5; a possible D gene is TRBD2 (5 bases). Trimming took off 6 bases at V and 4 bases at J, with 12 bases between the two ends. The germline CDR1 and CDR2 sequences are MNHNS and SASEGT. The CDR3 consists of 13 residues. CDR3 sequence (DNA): TGTGCCAGCAGCCCAGTACGGGGAGAGACCCAGTACTTC. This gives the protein CASSPVRGETQYF.

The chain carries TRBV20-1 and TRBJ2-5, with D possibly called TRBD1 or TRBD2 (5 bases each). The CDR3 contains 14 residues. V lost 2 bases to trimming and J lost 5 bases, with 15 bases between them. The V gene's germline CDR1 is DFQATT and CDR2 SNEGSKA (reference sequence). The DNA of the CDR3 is TGCAGTGCTAGAAGGCCGGGTGAGGGGGAGACCCAGTACTTC. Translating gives CSARRPGEGETQYF.

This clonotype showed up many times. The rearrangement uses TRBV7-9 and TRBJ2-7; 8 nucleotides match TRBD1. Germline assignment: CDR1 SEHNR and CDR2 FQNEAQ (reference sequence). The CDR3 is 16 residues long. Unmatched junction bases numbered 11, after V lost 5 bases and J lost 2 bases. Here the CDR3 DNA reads TGTGCCAGCAGCACTACGAGGACAGGGCGCCCCTACGAGCAGTACTTC. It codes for CASSTTRTGRPYEQYF.

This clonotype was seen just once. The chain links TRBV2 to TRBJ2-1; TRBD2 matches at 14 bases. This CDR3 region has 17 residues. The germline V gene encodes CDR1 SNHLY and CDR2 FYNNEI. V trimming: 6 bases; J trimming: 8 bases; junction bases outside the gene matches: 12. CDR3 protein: CASRAGGTSGSIDEQFF. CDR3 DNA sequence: TGTGCCAGCAGGGCAGGGGGGACTAGCGGGAGTATCGATGAGCAGTTCTTC.

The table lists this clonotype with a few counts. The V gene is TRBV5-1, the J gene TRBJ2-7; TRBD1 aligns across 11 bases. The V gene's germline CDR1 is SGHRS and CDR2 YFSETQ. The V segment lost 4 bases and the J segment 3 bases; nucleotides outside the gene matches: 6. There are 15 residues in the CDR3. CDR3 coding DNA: TGCGCCAGCAGCACAGGACAGGGGGCGAGCTACGAGCAGTACTTC. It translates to CASSTGQGASYEQYF. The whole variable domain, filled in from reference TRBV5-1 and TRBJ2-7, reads KAGVTQTPRYLIKTRGQQVTLSCSPISGHRSVSWYQQTPGQGLQFLFEYFSETQRNKGNFPGRFSGRQFSNSRSEMNVSTLELGDSALYLCASSTGQGASYEQYFGPGTRLTVT.

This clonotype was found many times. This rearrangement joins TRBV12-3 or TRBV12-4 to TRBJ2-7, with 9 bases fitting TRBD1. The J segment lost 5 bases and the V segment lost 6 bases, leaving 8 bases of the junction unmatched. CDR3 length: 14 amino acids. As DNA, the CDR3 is TGTGCCAGCAGCGGACCGGGACAGGGCAACGAGCAGTACTTC. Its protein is CASSGPGQGNEQYF.

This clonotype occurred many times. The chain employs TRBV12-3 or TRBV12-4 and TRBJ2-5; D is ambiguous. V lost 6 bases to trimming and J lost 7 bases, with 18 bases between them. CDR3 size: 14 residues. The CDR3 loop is CASSSAPRHGTQYF. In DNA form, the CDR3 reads TGTGCCAGCAGCTCTGCGCCCCGGCACGGGACCCAGTACTTC.

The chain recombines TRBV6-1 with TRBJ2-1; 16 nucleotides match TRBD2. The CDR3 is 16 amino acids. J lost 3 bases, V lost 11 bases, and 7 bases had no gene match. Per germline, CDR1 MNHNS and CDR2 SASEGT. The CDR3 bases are TGTGCCGTCGGGACTAGCGGGAGGGCCTACTACAATGAGCAGTTCTTC. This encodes CAVGTSGRAYYNEQFF.

The CDR3 reads CASGLVSSRLEQFF. CDR3 in DNA: TGTGCTAGTGGTTTGGTATCCTCCCGGCTGGAGCAGTTCTTC. The V call is TRBV12-5, the J call TRBJ2-1; D is uncertain. The length of the CDR3 is 14 residues. The germline V gene has CDR1 LGHNT and CDR2 FRNRAP. The V end was cut by 0 bases, the J end by 10 bases, with 13 bases between.

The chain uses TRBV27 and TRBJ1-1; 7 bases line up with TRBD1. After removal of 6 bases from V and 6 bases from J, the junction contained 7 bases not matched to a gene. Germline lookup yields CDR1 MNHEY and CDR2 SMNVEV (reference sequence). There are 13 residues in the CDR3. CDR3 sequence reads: CASRPSGGAEAFF. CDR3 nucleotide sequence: TGTGCCAGCAGACCATCAGGGGGGGCTGAAGCTTTCTTT.

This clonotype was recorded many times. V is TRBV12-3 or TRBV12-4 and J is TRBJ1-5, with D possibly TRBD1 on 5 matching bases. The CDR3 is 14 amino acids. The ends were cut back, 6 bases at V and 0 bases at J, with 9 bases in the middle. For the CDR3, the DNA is TGTGCCAGCAGGGCAGGGAATAGCAATCAGCCCCAGCATTTT. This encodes CASRAGNSNQPQHF.

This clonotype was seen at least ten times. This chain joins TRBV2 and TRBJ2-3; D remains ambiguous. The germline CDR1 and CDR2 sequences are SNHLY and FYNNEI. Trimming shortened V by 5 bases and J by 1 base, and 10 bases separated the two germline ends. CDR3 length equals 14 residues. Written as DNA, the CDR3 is TGTGCCAGCAGTTCACCACGGCGCACAGATACGCAGTATTTT. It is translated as CASSSPRRTDTQYF.

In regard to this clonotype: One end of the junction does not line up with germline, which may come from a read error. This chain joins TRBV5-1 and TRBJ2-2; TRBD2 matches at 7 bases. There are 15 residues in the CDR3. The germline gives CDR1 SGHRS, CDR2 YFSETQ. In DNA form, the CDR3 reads TGCGCCAGCAGCTCGAAGACTAGCTCAACCGGGAAGCTGTTTTTT. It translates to CASSSKTSSTGKLFF.

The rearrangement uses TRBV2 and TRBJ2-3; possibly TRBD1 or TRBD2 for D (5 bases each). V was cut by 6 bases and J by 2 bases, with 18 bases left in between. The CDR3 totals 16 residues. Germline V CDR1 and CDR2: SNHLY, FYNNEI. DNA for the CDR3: TGTGCCAGCAGCCGTCCTTCCGGGGCAGCCACAGATACGCAGTATTTT. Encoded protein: CASSRPSGAATDTQYF.

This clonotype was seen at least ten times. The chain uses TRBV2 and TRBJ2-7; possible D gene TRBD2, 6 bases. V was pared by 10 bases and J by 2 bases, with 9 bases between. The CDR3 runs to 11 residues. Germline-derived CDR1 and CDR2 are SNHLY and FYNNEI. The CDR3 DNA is TGTGCCATCCGACTAGCCTACGAGCAGTACTTC. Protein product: CAIRLAYEQYF.

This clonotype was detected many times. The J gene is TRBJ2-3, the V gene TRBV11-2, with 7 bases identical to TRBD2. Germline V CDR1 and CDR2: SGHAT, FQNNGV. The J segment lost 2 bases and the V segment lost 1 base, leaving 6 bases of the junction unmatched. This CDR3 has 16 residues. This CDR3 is CASSLAASGDTDTQYF. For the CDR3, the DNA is TGTGCCAGCAGCTTAGCGGCTAGCGGAGACACAGATACGCAGTATTTT.

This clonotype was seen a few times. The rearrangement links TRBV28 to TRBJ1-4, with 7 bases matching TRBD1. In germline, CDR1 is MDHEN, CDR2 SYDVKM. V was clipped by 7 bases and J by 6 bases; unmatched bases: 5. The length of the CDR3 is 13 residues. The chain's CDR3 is CASTGQSYEKLFF. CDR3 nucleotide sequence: TGTGCCAGCACGGGACAGTCTTATGAAAAACTGTTTTTT.

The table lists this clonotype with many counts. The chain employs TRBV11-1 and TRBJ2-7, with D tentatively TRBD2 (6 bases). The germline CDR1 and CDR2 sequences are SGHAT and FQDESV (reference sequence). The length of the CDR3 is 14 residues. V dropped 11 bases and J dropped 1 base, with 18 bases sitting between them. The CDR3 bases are TGTGCCTCGCGGGGCGGGATAAAGTCCTACGAGCAGTACTTC. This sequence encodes CASRGGIKSYEQYF.

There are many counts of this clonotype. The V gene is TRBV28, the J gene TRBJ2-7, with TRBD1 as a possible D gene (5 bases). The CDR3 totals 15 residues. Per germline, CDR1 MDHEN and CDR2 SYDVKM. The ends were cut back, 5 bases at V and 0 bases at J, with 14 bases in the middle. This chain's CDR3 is CASSVAGLSSYEQYF. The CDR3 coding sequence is TGTGCCAGCAGTGTGGCAGGGTTGAGCTCCTACGAGCAGTACTTC.

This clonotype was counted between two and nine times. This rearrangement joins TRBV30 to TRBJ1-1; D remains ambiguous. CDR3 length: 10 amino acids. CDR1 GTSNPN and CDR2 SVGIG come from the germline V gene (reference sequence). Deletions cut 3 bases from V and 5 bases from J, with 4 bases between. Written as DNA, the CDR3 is TGTGCCTGGAGGGGGACTGAAGCTTTCTTT. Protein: CAWRGTEAFF.